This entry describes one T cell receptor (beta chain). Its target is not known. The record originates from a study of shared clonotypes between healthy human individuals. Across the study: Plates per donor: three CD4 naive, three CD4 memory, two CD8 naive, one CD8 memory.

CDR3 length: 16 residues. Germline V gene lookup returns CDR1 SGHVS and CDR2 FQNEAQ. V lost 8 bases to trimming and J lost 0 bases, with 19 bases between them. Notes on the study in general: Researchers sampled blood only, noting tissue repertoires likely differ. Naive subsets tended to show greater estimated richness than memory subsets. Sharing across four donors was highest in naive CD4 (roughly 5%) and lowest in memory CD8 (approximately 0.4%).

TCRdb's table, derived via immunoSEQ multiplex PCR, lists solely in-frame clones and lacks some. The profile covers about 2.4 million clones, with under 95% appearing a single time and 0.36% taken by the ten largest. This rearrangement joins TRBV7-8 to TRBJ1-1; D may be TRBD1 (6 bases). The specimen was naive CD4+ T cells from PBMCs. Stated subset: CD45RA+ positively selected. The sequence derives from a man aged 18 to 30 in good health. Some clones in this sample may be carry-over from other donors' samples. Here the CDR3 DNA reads TGTGCCAGCCGCCTGGGGGGCTATTTTATGAACACTGAAGCTTTCTTT. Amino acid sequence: CASRLGGYFMNTEAFF.